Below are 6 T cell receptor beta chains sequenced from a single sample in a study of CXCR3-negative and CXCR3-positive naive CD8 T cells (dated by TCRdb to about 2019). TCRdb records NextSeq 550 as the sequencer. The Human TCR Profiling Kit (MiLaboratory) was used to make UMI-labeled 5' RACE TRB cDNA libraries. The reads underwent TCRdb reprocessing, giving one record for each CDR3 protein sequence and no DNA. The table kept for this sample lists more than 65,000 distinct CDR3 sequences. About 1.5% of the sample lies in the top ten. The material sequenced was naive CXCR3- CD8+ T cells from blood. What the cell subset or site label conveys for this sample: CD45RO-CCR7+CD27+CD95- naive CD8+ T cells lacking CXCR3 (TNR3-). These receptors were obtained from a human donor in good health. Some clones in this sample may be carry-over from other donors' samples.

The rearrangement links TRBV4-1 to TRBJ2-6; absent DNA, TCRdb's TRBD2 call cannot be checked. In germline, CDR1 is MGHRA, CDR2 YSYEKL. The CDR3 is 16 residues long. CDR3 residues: CASSQDEGGGANVLTF.

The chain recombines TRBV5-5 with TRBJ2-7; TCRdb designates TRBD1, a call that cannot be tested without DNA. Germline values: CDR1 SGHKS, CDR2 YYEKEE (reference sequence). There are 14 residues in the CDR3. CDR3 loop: CASSPGQGDYEQYF.

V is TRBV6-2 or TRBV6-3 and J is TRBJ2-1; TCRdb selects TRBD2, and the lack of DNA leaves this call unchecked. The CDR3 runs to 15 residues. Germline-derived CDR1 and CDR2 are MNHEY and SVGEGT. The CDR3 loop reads CASSLDAGGYNEQLF.

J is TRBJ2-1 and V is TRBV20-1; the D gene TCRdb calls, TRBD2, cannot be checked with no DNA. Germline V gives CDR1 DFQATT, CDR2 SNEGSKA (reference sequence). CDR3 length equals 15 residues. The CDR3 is CSASRGVWPYNEQFF.

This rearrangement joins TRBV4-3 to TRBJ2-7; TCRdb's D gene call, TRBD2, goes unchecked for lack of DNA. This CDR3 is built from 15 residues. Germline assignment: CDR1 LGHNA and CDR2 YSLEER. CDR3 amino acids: CASSQFPSGSYEQYF.

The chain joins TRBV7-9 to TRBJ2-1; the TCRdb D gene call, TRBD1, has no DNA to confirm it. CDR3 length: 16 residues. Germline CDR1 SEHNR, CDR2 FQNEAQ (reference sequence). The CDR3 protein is CASTDYRDRTTNEQFF.